This TCR beta chain stems from a study of blood T cell repertoires in COVID-19 (dated by TCRdb to 2020 to 2022). About the full investigation: Collaborator samples came from the United States, Italy and Spain and covered acute and convalescent phases of COVID-19. The sample metadata nearly always contained a de-identified subject ID, COVID-19 status, age in years and sex. Where available, HLA class I and class II types were obtained from metadata supplied by the sample provider rather than from assay-based typing. The repertoires were released in a freely available public database intended as a resource for research on the immune response to SARS-CoV-2. The dataset comprised deeply sampled blood TCRbeta repertoires from subjects exposed to, actively infected with, or recovered from COVID-19. The material from the prospective study consisted of cDNA or gDNA derived from T cells, B-cell-depleted T cells, or PBMCs. Samples were obtained from the ongoing ImmuneRACE study (first 160 participants) and from over 1,000 subjects provided by 6 global collaborators.

Trimming removed 5 bases from V and 2 bases from J, leaving 13 bases between the germline ends. The CDR3 runs 15 residues from the cysteine to the phenylalanine. The DNA shown is the 45-base CDR3, in frame from base 1. Looking up the germline V gene (reference sequence) yields CDR1 LNHDA and CDR2 SQIVND. General findings and caveats noted by the study authors: How much clinical and demographic metadata was included differed by source and by participant, and the metadata was provided uncurated.

Each collaborating institution followed its own protocols to collect whole blood in K2EDTA tubes. For TCRbeta analysis, collaborators shipped samples as frozen whole blood, isolated PBMCs, or DNA extracted from either of those sample types. In this sample, this clone turned up a few times. Its antigen is still unknown. No base qualities exist here, and no much larger clone lies one base off it. The immunoSEQ Assay, a bias-controlled multiplex PCR, was used to amplify TCRbeta CDR3 regions from genomic DNA. The study's own analysis went as follows. The number of nucleated cells in each sample was estimated from the amplification of reference gene primers within the assay. To quantify the absolute abundance of each unique TCRbeta CDR3 rearrangement, sequence reads were collapsed and filtered. For each sample, productive Simpson clonality was calculated by taking the square root of Simpson's diversity index across productive rearrangements. The table was pulled from immuneACCESS by TCRdb, which kept in-frame rearrangements only. Such tables lose some clones; where checked, under half of the loss comes from unresolved V genes, and the rest has no known cause. The DNA gave D and trimming, while V, J and clone size come from that table. This sample is represented by 250,000 or so clones; 80% to 90% of them were singletons. The leading ten clones occupy 2.5% to 3.5% of the sample.

This clonotype was sampled from a woman in her twenties or thirties with active or convalescent COVID-19. The sample consisted of peripheral blood. The chain was built from TRBV19 and TRBJ1-5; the D gene identity is not certain. The encoded CDR3 is CASSFDGIGNQPQHF. The nucleotides read TGTGCCAGTAGTTTTGACGGGATCGGCAATCAGCCCCAGCATTTT.